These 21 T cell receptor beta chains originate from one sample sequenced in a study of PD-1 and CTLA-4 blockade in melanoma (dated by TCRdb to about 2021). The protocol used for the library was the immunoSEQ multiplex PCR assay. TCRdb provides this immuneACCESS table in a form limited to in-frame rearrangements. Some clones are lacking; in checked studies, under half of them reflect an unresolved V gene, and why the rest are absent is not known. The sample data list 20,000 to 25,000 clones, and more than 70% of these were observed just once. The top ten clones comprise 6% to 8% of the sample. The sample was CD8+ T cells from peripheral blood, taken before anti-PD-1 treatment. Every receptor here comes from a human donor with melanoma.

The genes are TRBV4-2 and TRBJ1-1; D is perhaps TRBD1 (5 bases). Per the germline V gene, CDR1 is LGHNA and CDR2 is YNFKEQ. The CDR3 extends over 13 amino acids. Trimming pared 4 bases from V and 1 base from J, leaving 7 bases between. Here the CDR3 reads CASSRGGNTEAFF. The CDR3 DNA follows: TGTGCCAGCAGCCGGGGGGGGAACACTGAAGCTTTCTTT.

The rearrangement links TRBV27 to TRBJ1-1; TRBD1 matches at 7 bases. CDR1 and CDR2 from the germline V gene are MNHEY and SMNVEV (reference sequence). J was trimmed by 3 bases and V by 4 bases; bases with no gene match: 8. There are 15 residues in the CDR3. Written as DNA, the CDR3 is TGTGCCAGCAGTTCTACACAGGGGTACGACACTGAAGCTTTCTTT. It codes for CASSSTQGYDTEAFF.

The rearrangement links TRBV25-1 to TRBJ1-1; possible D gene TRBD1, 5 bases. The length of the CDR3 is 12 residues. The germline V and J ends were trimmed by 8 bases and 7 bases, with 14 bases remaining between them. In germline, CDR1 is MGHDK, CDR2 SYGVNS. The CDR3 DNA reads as TGTGCCAGCGCAAGGGGAGACCATGAAGCTTTCTTT. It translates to CASARGDHEAFF. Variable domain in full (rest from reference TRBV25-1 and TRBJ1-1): EADIYQTPRYLVIGTGKKITLECSQTMGHDKMYWYQQDPGMELHLIHYSYGVNSTEKGDLSSESTVSRIRTEHFPLTLESARPSHTSQYLCASARGDHEAFFGQGTRLTVV.

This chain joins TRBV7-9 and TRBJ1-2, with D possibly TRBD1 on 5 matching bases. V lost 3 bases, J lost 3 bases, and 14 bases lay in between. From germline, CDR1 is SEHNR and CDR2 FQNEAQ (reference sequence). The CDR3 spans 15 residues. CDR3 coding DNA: TGTGCCAGCAGCTTGTCCCGGGAAGGGGACTATGGCTACACCTTC. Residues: CASSLSREGDYGYTF.

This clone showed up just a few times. The DNA of the CDR3 is TGTGCCAGCAGTTTACATGGTTGGCAGCCCCAGCATTTT. Residues: CASSLHGWQPQHF. The V and J genes are TRBV27 and TRBJ1-5; the D is unclear. Germline CDR1 and CDR2: MNHEY and SMNVEV (reference sequence). This CDR3 is 13 amino acids long. V lost 2 bases, J lost 7 bases, and 9 bases lay in between.

DNA of the CDR3: TGTGCCACCAGCAGTTGGACTAGCGGGGAATACGAGCAGTACTTC. It specifies CATSSWTSGEYEQYF. This chain links TRBV15 with TRBJ2-7, with 12 bases identical to TRBD2. The CDR3 extends over 15 amino acids. CDR1 is LNHNV, CDR2 YYDKDF, per germline (reference sequence). V lost 3 bases, J lost 4 bases, and 4 bases stayed unmatched.

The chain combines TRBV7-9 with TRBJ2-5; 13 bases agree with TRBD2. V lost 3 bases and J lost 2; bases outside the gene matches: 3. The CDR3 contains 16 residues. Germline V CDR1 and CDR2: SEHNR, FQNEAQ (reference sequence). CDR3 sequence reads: CASSLGLAGTQETQYF. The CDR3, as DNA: TGTGCCAGCAGCTTGGGACTAGCGGGGACACAAGAGACCCAGTACTTC.

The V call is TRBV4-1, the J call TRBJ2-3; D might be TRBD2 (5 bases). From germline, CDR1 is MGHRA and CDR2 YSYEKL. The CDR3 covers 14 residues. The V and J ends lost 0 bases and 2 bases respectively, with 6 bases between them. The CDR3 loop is CASSQEGLTDTQYF. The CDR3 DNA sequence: TGCGCCAGCAGCCAAGAAGGACTCACAGATACGCAGTATTTT.

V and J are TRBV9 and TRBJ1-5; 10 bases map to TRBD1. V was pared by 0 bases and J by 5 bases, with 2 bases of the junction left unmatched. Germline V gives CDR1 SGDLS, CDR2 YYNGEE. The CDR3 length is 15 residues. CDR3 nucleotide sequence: TGTGCCAGCAGCGTAGATGGACAGGGGGATCAGCCCCAGCATTTT. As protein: CASSVDGQGDQPQHF.

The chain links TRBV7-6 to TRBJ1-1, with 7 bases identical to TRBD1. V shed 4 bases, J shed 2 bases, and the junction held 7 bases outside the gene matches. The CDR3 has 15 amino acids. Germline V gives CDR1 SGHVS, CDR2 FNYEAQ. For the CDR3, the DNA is TGTGCCAGCAGCTGGGTAAGGGACAGTAACACTGAAGCTTTCTTT. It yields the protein CASSWVRDSNTEAFF. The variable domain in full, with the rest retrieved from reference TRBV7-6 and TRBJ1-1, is GAGVSQSPRYKVTKRGQDVALRCDPISGHVSLYWYRQALGQGPEFLTYFNYEAQQDKSGLPNDRFSAERPEGSISTLTIQRTEQRDSAMYRCASSWVRDSNTEAFFGQGTRLTVV.

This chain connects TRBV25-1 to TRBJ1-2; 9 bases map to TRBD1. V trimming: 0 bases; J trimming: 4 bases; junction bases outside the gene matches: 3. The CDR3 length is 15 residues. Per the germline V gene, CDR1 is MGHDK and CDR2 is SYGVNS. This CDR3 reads CASSEYGQGSYGYTF. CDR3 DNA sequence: TGTGCCAGCAGTGAATACGGACAGGGGAGCTATGGCTACACCTTC.

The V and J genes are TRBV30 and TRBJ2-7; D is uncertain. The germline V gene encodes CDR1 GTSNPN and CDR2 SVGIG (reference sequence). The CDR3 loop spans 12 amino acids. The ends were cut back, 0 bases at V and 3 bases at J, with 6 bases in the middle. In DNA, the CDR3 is TGTGCCTGGAGTGTATTCAGCTACGAGCAGTACTTC. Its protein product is CAWSVFSYEQYF.

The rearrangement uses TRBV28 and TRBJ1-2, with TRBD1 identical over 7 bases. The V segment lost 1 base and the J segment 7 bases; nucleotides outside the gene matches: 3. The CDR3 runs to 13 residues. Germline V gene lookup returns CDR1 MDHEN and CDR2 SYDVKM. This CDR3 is CASSLSRGIGYTF. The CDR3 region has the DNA TGTGCCAGCAGTTTATCCAGGGGGATTGGCTACACCTTC.

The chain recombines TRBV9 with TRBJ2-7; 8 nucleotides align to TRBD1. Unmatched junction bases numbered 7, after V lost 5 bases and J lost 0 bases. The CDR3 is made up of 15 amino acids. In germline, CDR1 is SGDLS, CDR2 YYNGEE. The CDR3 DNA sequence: TGTGCCAGCAGTGCAGGGGGCGCGGGCTCCTACGAGCAGTACTTC. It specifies CASSAGGAGSYEQYF. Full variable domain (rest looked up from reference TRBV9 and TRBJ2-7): DSGVTQTPKHLITATGQRVTLRCSPRSGDLSVYWYQQSLDQGLQFLIQYYNGEERAKGNILERFSAQQFPDLHSELNLSSLELGDSALYFCASSAGGAGSYEQYFGPGTRLTVT.

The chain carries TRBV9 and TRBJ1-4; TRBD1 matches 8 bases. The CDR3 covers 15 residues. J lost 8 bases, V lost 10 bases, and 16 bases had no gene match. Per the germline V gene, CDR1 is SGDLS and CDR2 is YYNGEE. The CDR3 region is CAQHGEDRGKEKLFF. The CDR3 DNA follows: TGTGCCCAGCATGGGGAAGACAGGGGAAAAGAAAAACTGTTTTTT.

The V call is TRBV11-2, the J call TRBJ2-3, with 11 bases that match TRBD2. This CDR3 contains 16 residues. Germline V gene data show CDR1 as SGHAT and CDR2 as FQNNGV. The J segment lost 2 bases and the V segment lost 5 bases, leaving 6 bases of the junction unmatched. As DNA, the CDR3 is TGTGCCAGCAGCACCCGGACTAGCGGGCTCACAGATACGCAGTATTTT. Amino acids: CASSTRTSGLTDTQYF.

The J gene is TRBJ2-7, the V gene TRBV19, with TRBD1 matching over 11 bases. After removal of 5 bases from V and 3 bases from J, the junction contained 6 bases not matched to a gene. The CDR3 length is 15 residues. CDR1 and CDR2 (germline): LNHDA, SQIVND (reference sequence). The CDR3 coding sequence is TGTGCCAGTAGTCCCGGGACAGGGGGGGTCTACGAGCAGTACTTC. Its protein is CASSPGTGGVYEQYF. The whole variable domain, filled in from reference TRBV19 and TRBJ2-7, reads DGGITQSPKYLFRKEGQNVTLSCEQNLNHDAMYWYRQDPGQGLRLIYYSQIVNDFQKGDIAEGYSVSREKKESFPLTVTSAQKNPTAFYLCASSPGTGGVYEQYFGPGTRLTVT.

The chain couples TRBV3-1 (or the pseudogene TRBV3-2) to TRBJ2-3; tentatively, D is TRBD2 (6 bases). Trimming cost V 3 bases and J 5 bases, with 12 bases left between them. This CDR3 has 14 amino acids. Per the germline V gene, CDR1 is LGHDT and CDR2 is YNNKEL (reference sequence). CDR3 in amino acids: CASSHPLGGDTQYF. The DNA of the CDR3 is TGTGCCAGCAGCCATCCTCTGGGGGGAGATACGCAGTATTTT.

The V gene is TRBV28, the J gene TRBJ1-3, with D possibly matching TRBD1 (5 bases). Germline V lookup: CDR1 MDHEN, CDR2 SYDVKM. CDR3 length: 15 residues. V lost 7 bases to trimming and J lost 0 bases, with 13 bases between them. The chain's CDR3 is CASTIRDSSGNTIYF. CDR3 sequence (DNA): TGTGCCAGCACCATTCGCGACAGCTCTGGAAACACCATATATTTT.

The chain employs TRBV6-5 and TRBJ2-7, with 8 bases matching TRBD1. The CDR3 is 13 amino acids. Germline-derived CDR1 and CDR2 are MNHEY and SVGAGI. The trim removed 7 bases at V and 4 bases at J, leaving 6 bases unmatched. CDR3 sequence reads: CASNTDRGYEQYF. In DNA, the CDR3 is TGTGCCAGCAATACCGACAGGGGATACGAGCAGTACTTC.

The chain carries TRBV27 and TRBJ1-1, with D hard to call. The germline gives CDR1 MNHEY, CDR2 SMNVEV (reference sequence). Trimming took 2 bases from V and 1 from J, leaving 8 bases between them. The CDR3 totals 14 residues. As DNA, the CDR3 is TGTGCCAGCAGTTTAAGGGAGGGGAACACTGAAGCTTTCTTT. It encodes CASSLREGNTEAFF.